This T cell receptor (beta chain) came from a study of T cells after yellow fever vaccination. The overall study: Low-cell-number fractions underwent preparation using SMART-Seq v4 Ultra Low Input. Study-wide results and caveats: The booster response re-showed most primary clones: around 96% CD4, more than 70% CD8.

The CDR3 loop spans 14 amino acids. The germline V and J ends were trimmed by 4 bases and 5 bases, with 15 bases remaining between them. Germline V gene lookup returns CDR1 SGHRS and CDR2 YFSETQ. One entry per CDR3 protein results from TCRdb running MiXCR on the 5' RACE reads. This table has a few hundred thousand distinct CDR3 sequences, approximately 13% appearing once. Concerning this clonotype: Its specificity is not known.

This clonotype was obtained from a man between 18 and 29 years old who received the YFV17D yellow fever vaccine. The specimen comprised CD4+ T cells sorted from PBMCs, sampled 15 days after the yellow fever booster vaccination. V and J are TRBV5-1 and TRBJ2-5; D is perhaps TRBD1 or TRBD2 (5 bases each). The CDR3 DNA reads TGCGCCAGCAGCCCGAGGGTGGGGCCGGAGACCCAGTACTTC. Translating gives CASSPRVGPETQYF.